The 17 T cell receptor beta chains below were found in one sample sequenced in a study of T cell repertoires in cytomegalovirus infection. TCRdb passed the reads through MiXCR, listing each CDR3 protein once. The data show roughly 990,000 distinct CDR3 sequences, about a third seen once. Their antigens are not known. The starting material was cultured CD8+ T cells from PBMCs, obtained from culture after CMV antigen stimulation. The receptor set was obtained from a human donor in good health (CMV status not recorded). Some clones in this sample may be carry-over from other donors' samples.

This CDR3 is CASSQKRGHPSEAEAFF. The CDR3 DNA sequence: TGCGCCAGCAGCCAAAAAAGGGGGCACCCTTCCGAGGCTGAAGCTTTCTTT. The V call is TRBV4-1, the J call TRBJ1-1; 7 nucleotides match TRBD1. The CDR3 runs 17 residues. V shed 2 bases, J shed 6 bases, and the junction held 15 bases outside the gene matches. Looked up from germline, CDR1 is MGHRA and CDR2 is YSYEKL.

As concerns this clonotype: Since a much larger clone is just one base distant, this may be a read error. The chain carries TRBV7-2 and TRBJ1-1; TRBD1 matches 7 bases. CDR1 and CDR2 from the germline V gene are SGHTA and FQGNSA. J gave up 5 bases and V 10 bases, and 10 bases lay outside the gene matches. This CDR3 spans 13 amino acids. CDR3 loop: CANTKGARTEAFF. For the CDR3, the DNA is TGTGCCAACACAAAGGGGGCGAGGACTGAAGCTTTCTTT.

The rearrangement links TRBV7-4 to TRBJ2-7; TRBD1 or TRBD2 may be the D gene (6 bases each). The V gene's germline CDR1 is SGHVT and CDR2 SQSDAQ. The CDR3 contains 11 residues. CDR3: CVSSPLRGENV. The CDR3 DNA reads TGTGTCAGCAGCCCATTGAGGGGGGAGAACGTC.

The V call is TRBV28, the J call TRBJ1-1, with a possible D match to TRBD1 (6 bases). This CDR3 contains 17 residues. Trimming pared 6 bases from V and 4 bases from J, leaving 24 bases between. In germline, CDR1 is MDHEN, CDR2 SYDVKM. The CDR3 sequence is CASSQDVPGAATTEAFF. Written as DNA, the CDR3 is TGTGCCAGCAGCCAGGACGTTCCGGGGGCCGCGACCACTGAAGCTTTCTTT.

The gene calls are TRBV24-1 and TRBJ2-2; D gene ambiguous. The length of the CDR3 is 14 residues. Germline V lookup: CDR1 KGHDR, CDR2 SFDVKD. The ends were cut back, 9 bases at V and 0 bases at J, with 10 bases in the middle. The chain's CDR3 is CATSGKTNTGELFF. The CDR3 DNA reads TGTGCCACCTCTGGGAAAACGAACACCGGGGAGCTGTTTTTT.

CDR3 DNA sequence: TGTGCCAGCAGCTTAGCCCCAGGGCCCCGGAGGGGTGAAAAACTGTTTTTT. It codes for CASSLAPGPRRGEKLFF. The V and J genes are TRBV7-9 and TRBJ1-4; a weak D match, TRBD1 (5 bases). The ends were cut back, 0 bases at V and 7 bases at J, with 18 bases in the middle. The CDR3 extends over 17 amino acids. Germline-derived CDR1 and CDR2 are SEHNR and FQNEAQ (reference sequence).

This sequence joins TRBV7-9 and TRBJ1-2, with a possible D match to TRBD1 (5 bases). This CDR3 comprises 14 residues. Germline values: CDR1 SEHNR, CDR2 FQNEAQ (reference sequence). V was cut by 5 bases and J by 4 bases, with 14 bases left in between. The CDR3 is CASSPNSGLYGYTF. The CDR3 DNA sequence: TGTGCCAGCAGCCCTAACTCAGGGCTCTATGGCTACACCTTC.

This chain links TRBV12-3 or TRBV12-4 with TRBJ2-3; D is unresolved. Trimming cost V 3 bases and J 2 bases, with 9 bases left between them. The length of the CDR3 is 14 residues. The CDR3 DNA reads TGTGCCAGCAGTTTTACGGCCCACACAGATACGCAGTATTTT. As protein: CASSFTAHTDTQYF.

The genes are TRBV27 and TRBJ2-2; weak D call: TRBD2 (6 bases). The germline V and J ends were trimmed by 1 base and 2 bases, with 11 bases remaining between them. Germline V gene sequence: CDR1 MNHEY, CDR2 SMNVEV (reference sequence). CDR3 size: 16 residues. CDR3 nucleotides: TGTGCCAGCAGTTTATGGGGGGAGAGAAACACCGGGGAGCTGTTTTTT. It translates to CASSLWGERNTGELFF.

In this sample, this clonotype turned up a few times. The chain couples TRBV6-1 to TRBJ2-7, with D possibly TRBD2 on 7 matching bases. V was shortened by 6 bases and J by 4 bases, with 19 bases between the two germline ends. CDR1 is MNHNS and CDR2 is SASEGT in the germline V gene. CDR3 size: 15 residues. This CDR3 is CASRPSRGAIYEQYV. CDR3 sequence (DNA): TGTGCCAGCAGGCCCTCCCGGGGGGCCATTTACGAGCAGTACGTC.

This rearrangement joins TRBV6-2 or TRBV6-3 to TRBJ2-2; the match to TRBD2 covers 15 bases. J lost 7 bases, V lost 4 bases, and 7 bases had no gene match. Germline V gives CDR1 MNHEY, CDR2 SVGEGT. The CDR3 is 17 amino acids. The CDR3 is CASSSGLAGGLGGELFF. DNA of the CDR3: TGTGCCAGCAGTTCCGGACTAGCGGGGGGGCTCGGCGGGGAGCTGTTTTTT.

This clonotype has just a few counts. The chain joins TRBV5-4 to TRBJ1-4; TRBD1 is a possible D gene (5 bases). CDR3 length equals 16 residues. Trimming cost V 2 bases and J 4 bases, with 15 bases left between them. Germline V gene data show CDR1 as SGHNT and CDR2 as YYREEE (reference sequence). The CDR3 region has the DNA TGTGCCAGCAGCTTTTACACGGGGCGTCATAATGAAAAACTGTTTTTT. Its protein product is CASSFYTGRHNEKLFF. Filled out from reference TRBV5-4 and TRBJ1-4, the complete variable domain reads ETGVTQSPTHLIKTRGQQVTLRCSSQSGHNTVSWYQQALGQGPQFIFQYYREEENGRGNFPPRFSGLQFPNYSSELNVNALELDDSALYLCASSFYTGRHNEKLFFGSGTQLSVL.

This rearrangement joins TRBV5-6 to TRBJ1-1; D gene uncertain. V shed 0 bases and J shed 1 base, with 10 bases lying between them. The CDR3 has 15 residues. Germline values: CDR1 SGHDT, CDR2 YYEEEE. CDR3 residues: CASSLGVRQNTEAFF. DNA for the CDR3: TGTGCCAGCAGCTTGGGGGTCCGGCAGAACACTGAAGCTTTCTTT. Full variable domain (missing parts from reference TRBV5-6 and TRBJ1-1): DAGVTQSPTHLIKTRGQQVTLRCSPKSGHDTVSWYQQALGQGPQFIFQYYEEEERQRGNFPDRFSGHQFPNYSSELNVNALLLGDSALYLCASSLGVRQNTEAFFGQGTRLTVV.

With regard to this clonotype: This may stem from a read error, because a much larger clone lies one nucleotide away. The J gene is TRBJ1-1, the V gene TRBV7-9; D gene ambiguous. Germline CDR1 reads SEHNR; CDR2 reads FQNEAQ (reference sequence). With 10 bases removed from V and 0 bases from J, the gap between germline ends came to 15 bases. This CDR3 spans 14 amino acids. The CDR3 DNA is TGTGCCAACAGACCCCCGGCAATGAACACTGAAGCTTTCTTT. Its translation is CANRPPAMNTEAFF.

The CDR3 reads CASSQGMAGSDTQYF. The CDR3 coding sequence is TGCGCCAGCAGCCAAGGGATGGCGGGGTCGGATACGCAGTATTTT. This chain connects TRBV4-1 to TRBJ2-3; TRBD2 might be the D (6 bases). Germline CDR1 and CDR2: MGHRA and YSYEKL. Trimming pared 1 base from V and 6 bases from J, leaving 14 bases between. The CDR3 runs to 15 residues.

The genes are TRBV4-2 and TRBJ2-1; 8 nucleotides agree with TRBD2. With V trimmed by 4 bases and J by 4 bases, 9 bases remained unmatched. Looked up from germline, CDR1 is LGHNA and CDR2 is YNFKEQ. The CDR3 loop spans 16 amino acids. The CDR3 DNA follows: TGTGCCAGCAGCCTGGGGGTCGGGGGGGTTTACAATGAGCAGTTCTTC. Protein sequence: CASSLGVGGVYNEQFF.

This sequence joins TRBV29-1 and TRBJ1-3; TRBD1 matches 7 bases. Germline CDR1 reads SQVTM; CDR2 reads ANQGSEA. The V segment lost 2 bases and the J segment 8 bases; nucleotides outside the gene matches: 3. The CDR3 totals 12 residues. CDR3 protein: CSVESRGDTIYF. The CDR3 coding sequence is TGCAGCGTTGAAAGCAGGGGGGACACCATATATTTT.